The clone carrying this T cell receptor beta chain was recorded many times. Its antigen remains unknown. Time point in this sample: newly diagnosed GD, antithyroid drugs for less than 3 months. TCR sequences were obtained from RNA taken from PBMCs. The sample is drawn from a study of regulatory T cells in long-lasting Graves disease. CDR3-region Arm-PCR and iRepertoire HTBI primers produced the TCR beta libraries. TCRdb re-derived calls from the multiplex PCR reads in MiXCR, one entry per CDR3 protein. The data contain approximately 350,000 distinct CDR3 sequences, over 15% of them singletons. The CDR3 length is 13 residues. V lost 4 bases, J lost 9 bases, and 13 bases lay in between. Germline CDR1 SNHLY, CDR2 FYNNEI. Findings and limits, study-wide: Patients with persistent Graves' had lower TCR diversity than newly diagnosed patients. The small sample size may have reduced accuracy. Newly diagnosed disease favored TRBV20-1 and TRBJ2-1 over persistent disease.

These data were also reused for a study on T cells in Graves' hyperthyroidism and ophthalmopathy. That report adds: The HTBI primer set was used in a first-round RT-PCR of the TCR CDR3.

The genes are TRBV2 and TRBJ2-1, with D possibly TRBD2 on 6 matching bases. Here the sequenced sample was peripheral blood mononuclear cells (PBMCs), taken at new diagnosis, from a patient treated with antithyroid drugs. This receptor was identified in a man between 35 and 55 years old with Graves disease. CDR3 region: CASSGFPSAEQFF. CDR3 nucleotides: TGTGCCAGCAGTGGCTTTCCTAGCGCTGAGCAGTTCTTC.